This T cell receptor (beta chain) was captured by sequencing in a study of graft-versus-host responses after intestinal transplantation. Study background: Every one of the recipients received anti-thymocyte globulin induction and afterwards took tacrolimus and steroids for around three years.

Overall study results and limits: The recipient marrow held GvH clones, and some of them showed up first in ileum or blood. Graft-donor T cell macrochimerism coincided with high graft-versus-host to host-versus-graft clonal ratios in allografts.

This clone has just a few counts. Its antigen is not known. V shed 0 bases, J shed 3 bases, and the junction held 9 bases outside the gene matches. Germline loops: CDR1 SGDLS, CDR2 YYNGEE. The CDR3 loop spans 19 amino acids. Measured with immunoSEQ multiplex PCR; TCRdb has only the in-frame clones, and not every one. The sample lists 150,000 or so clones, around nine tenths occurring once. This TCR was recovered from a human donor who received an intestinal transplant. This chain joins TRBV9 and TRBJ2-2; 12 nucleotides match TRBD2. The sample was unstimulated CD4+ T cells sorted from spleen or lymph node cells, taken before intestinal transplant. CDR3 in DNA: TGTGCCAGCAGCGTAGATAGGCTAGCGGGAGGGCTTTACACCGGGGAGCTGTTTTTT. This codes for CASSVDRLAGGLYTGELFF.